This T cell receptor beta chain came from a study of tissue T cells after allogeneic stem cell transplantation. Study-level background: Of the grafts for graft-versus-host disease patients, several were unmodified and three CD34-selected.

This research-autopsy study prospectively enrolled adult allogeneic hematopoietic cell transplant recipients with steroid-refractory graft-versus-host disease. This CDR3 contains 15 residues. With 0 bases removed from V and 5 bases from J, the gap between germline ends came to 12 bases. Germline V lookup: CDR1 MNHEY, CDR2 SMNVEV (reference sequence). This clone showed up just a few times. Repertoires were generated with immunoSEQ multiplex PCR, while TCRdb's copy carries only in-frame clones and drops some. This table has several thousand clones, around 72% appearing once. This clonotype originated in a male patient aged 60 or over with steroid-refractory graft-versus-host disease after an allogeneic stem cell transplant. Some of the T cells may derive from the graft donor. This specimen consisted of left colon tissue, obtained at autopsy. The chain employs TRBV27 and TRBJ2-3; D might be TRBD1 (5 bases). The chain's CDR3 is CASSLSTESIDTQYF. CDR3 coding DNA: TGTGCCAGCAGTTTATCGACAGAGTCTATAGATACGCAGTATTTT.